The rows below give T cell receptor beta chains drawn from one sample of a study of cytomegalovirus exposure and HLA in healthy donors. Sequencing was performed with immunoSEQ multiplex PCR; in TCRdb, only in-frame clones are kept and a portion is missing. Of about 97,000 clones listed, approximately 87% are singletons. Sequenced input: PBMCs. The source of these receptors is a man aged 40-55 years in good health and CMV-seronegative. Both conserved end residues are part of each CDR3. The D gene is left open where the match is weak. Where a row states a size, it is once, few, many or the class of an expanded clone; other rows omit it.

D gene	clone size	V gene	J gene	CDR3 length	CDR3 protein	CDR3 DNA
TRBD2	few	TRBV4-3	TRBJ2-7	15	CASSHFGGGPYEQYF	TGCGCCAGCAGCCACTTCGGGGGGGGGCCCTACGAGCAGTACTTC
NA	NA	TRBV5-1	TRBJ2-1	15	CASSLLASSYNEQFF	TGCGCCAGCAGCCTGCTAGCGAGCTCCTACAATGAGCAGTTCTTC
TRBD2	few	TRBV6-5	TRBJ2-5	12	CASRPSSGALHF	TGTGCCAGCAGGCCTTCTAGCGGGGCTCTCCACTTC
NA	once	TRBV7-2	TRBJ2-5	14	CASSFPTGGETQYF	TGTGCCAGCAGCTTTCCGACGGGTGGAGAGACCCAGTACTTC
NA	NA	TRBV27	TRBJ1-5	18	CASTNPETPGDSNQPQHF	TGTGCCAGCACCAATCCGGAGACCCCAGGGGATAGCAATCAGCCCCAGCATTTT
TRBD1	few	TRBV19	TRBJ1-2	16	CASSGQGRYFNYGYTF	TGTGCCAGTAGTGGACAGGGCCGTTACTTTAACTATGGCTACACCTTC
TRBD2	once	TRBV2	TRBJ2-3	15	CASLGLAGGTDTQYF	TGTGCCAGCCTGGGACTAGCGGGGGGCACAGATACGCAGTATTTT
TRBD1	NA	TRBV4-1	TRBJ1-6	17	CASSQATLGTGNSPLHF	TGCGCCAGCAGCCAAGCCACCCTCGGGACAGGGAATTCACCCCTCCACTTT
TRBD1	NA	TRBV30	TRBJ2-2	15	CAWSIRDRTAGELFF	TGTGCCTGGAGCATCCGGGACAGGACGGCCGGGGAGCTGTTTTTT
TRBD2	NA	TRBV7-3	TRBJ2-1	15	CASSQLAGELNEQFF	TGTGCCAGCAGCCAACTAGCGGGGGAGCTCAATGAGCAGTTCTTC
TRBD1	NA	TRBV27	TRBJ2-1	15	CASSSYRGDYNEQFF	TGTGCCAGCAGTTCCTACAGGGGCGACTACAATGAGCAGTTCTTC
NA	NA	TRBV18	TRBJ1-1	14	CASSPRGEGTEAFF	TGTGCCAGCTCACCGCGGGGGGAAGGCACTGAAGCTTTCTTT
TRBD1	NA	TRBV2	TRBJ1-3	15	CASSTGTGGTNTIYF	TGTGCCAGCAGCACGGGGACAGGGGGCACAAACACCATATATTTT
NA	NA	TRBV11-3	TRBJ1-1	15	CASSFRGGKTTEAFF	TGTGCCAGCAGCTTCCGAGGGGGAAAGACCACTGAAGCTTTCTTT
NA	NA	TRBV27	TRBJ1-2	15	CASRLNPDSLYGYTF	TGTGCCAGCAGACTTAACCCGGACAGCCTCTATGGCTACACCTTC
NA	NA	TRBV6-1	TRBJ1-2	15	CASSEAPGRAHGYTF	TGTGCCAGCAGTGAAGCCCCCGGCAGGGCTCATGGCTACACCTTC
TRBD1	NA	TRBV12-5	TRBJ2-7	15	CASVRNGQETYEQYF	TGTGCTAGTGTCAGAAACGGACAGGAGACCTACGAGCAGTACTTC
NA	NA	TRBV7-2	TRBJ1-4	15	CASSLAAGWNEKLFF	TGTGCCAGCAGCTTAGCGGCAGGGTGGAATGAAAAACTGTTTTTT
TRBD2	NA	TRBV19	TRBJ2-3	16	CASSGLAGARTDTQYF	TGTGCCAGTAGTGGTCTAGCGGGGGCCCGCACAGATACGCAGTATTTT
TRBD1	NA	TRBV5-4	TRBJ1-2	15	CASSSGQGRNYGYTF	TGTGCCAGCAGTTCTGGACAGGGCAGAAACTATGGCTACACCTTC
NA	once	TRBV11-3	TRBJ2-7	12	CASSLGADEQYF	TGTGCCAGCAGCTTAGGCGCCGACGAGCAGTACTTC
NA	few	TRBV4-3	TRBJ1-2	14	CASSSGDINYGYTF	TGCGCCAGCAGTTCCGGGGACATTAACTATGGCTACACCTTC
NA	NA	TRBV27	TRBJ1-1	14	CASSLLTGYPEAFF	TGTGCCAGCAGTTTATTAACCGGGTATCCTGAAGCTTTCTTT
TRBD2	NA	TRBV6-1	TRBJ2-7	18	CASSEGFLGGKGSYEQYF	TGTGCCAGCAGTGAAGGATTTTTGGGGGGGAAAGGCTCCTACGAGCAGTACTTC
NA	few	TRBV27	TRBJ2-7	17	CASSLGFGQGKSYEQYF	TGTGCCAGCAGTTTAGGGTTCGGGCAGGGGAAGTCCTACGAGCAGTACTTC
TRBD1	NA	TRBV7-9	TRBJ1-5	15	CASSSGTGVNQPQHF	TGTGCCAGCAGCTCCGGGACAGGTGTCAATCAGCCCCAGCATTTT
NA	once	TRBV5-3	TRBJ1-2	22	CARSFDDLGQRQTGREDYGYTF	TGTGCCAGAAGCTTCGACGACCTCGGTCAGCGGCAGACTGGCCGAGAGGACTATGGCTACACCTTC
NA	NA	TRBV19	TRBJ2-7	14	CASSMQGPAYEQYF	TGTGCCAGTAGTATGCAGGGGCCGGCCTACGAGCAGTACTTC
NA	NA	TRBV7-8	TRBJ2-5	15	CASSSPGTLQETQYF	TGTGCCAGCAGCTCCCCAGGGACTTTACAAGAGACCCAGTACTTC
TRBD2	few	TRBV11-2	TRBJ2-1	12	CASSRISGEQFF	TGTGCCAGCAGCAGAATTAGCGGGGAGCAGTTCTTC
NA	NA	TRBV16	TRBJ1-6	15	CASSQFLQGNSPLHF	TGTGCCAGCAGCCAATTTTTACAGGGAAATTCACCCCTCCACTTT
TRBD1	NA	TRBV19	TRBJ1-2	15	CASSRQGAPNYGYTF	TGTGCCAGTAGCCGACAGGGGGCGCCGAACTATGGCTACACCTTC
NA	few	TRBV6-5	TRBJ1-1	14	CASSSRQLNTEAFF	TGTGCCAGCAGTTCCCGACAGTTGAACACTGAAGCTTTCTTT
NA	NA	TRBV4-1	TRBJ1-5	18	CASSLAHLRATSQGPQHF	TGCGCCAGCAGCCTCGCACACCTCCGGGCAACCTCCCAGGGGCCCCAGCATTTT
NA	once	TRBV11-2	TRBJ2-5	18	CASSLAPRGSRGDWDQYF	TGTGCCAGCAGCTTAGCTCCCCGAGGGAGCAGGGGTGATTGGGACCAGTACTTC
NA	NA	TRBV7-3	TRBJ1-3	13	CASSLDTGNTIYF	TGTGCCAGCAGCTTGGACACTGGAAACACCATATATTTT
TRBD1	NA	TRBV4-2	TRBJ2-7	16	CASSQEVTGVRNEQYF	TGTGCCAGCAGCCAGGAGGTTACAGGGGTTCGGAACGAGCAGTACTTC
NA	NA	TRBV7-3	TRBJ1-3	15	CASSLTGSSGNTIYF	TGTGCCAGCAGCTTAACGGGGAGCTCTGGAAACACCATATATTTT
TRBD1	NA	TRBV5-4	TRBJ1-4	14	CASSGGQGNEKLFF	TGTGCCAGCAGCGGGGGACAGGGGAATGAAAAACTGTTTTTT
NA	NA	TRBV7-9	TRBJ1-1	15	CASSLGGLRDQEAFF	TGTGCCAGCAGCTTAGGGGGACTGCGGGACCAAGAAGCTTTCTTT
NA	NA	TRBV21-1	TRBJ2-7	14	CASSKAASGDEQYF	TGTGCCAGCAGCAAAGCTGCTAGCGGGGACGAGCAGTACTTC
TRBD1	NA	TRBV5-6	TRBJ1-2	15	CASSLPLTGGYGYTF	TGTGCCAGCAGCTTGCCCCTCACAGGGGGGTATGGCTACACCTTC
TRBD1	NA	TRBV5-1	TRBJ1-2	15	CASSLASGTGRGYTF	TGCGCCAGCAGCTTGGCCTCCGGGACAGGGCGAGGCTACACCTTC
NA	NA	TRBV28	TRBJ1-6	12	CASREGNSPLHF	TGTGCCAGCAGGGAGGGAAATTCACCCCTCCACTTT
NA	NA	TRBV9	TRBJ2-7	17	CASSVGWNFRGSYEQYF	TGTGCCAGCAGCGTAGGTTGGAACTTCCGAGGGTCCTACGAGCAGTACTTC